The 20 T cell receptor beta chains in this list originate from one sample, sequenced in a study of blood T cell repertoires in COVID-19. Profiled with immunoSEQ multiplex PCR; TCRdb holds only in-frame clones, not every one. The sample carries hundreds of thousands of clones, 70% to 90% recorded once. The sequenced sample was peripheral blood. These receptor sequences come from a woman aged 40 to 50 who had recovered from COVID-19.

The genes are TRBV19 and TRBJ2-4; 15 nucleotides align to TRBD2. The CDR3 runs to 21 residues. V gave up 5 bases and J gave up 0 bases; unmatched junction bases: 14. The germline V gene has CDR1 LNHDA and CDR2 SQIVND (reference sequence). CDR3 sequence reads: CASSAHPGTSGRMGAKNIQYF. In nucleotides, the CDR3 is TGTGCCAGTAGTGCCCATCCCGGGACTAGCGGGAGGATGGGAGCCAAAAACATTCAGTACTTC.

The rearrangement uses TRBV5-1 and TRBJ1-1, with D perhaps matching TRBD1 (5 bases). The CDR3 is 14 residues long. Trimming removed 0 bases from V and 3 bases from J, with 9 bases in between. The V gene's germline CDR1 is SGHRS and CDR2 YFSETQ. CDR3 protein: CASSLGQGYTEAFF. CDR3 sequence (DNA): TGCGCCAGCAGCTTGGGGCAGGGCTACACTGAAGCTTTCTTT.

This chain links TRBV9 with TRBJ2-1; D perhaps matches TRBD2 (5 bases). There are 14 residues in the CDR3. Germline values: CDR1 SGDLS, CDR2 YYNGEE. V was clipped by 3 bases and J by 4 bases, with 11 bases between them. CDR3 DNA sequence: TGTGCCAGCAGCGGGCGGGTGGGGTACAATGAGCAGTTCTTC. Its translation: CASSGRVGYNEQFF.

The chain couples TRBV18 to TRBJ1-6; weak D call: TRBD1 (5 bases). The CDR3 extends over 17 amino acids. The V gene lost 2 bases and the J gene lost 0 bases, with 11 bases spanning the gap. CDR1 and CDR2 from the germline V gene are KGHSH and LQKENI. CDR3 DNA: TGTGCCAGCTCACCAGGGGGACTCGGCTCCTATAATTCACCCCTCCACTTT. It translates to CASSPGGLGSYNSPLHF.

The V and J genes are TRBV7-8 and TRBJ1-6, with TRBD1 matching 10 bases. CDR1 and CDR2 (germline): SGHVS, FQNEAQ. J gave up 10 bases and V 5 bases, and 5 bases lay outside the gene matches. The CDR3 extends over 14 amino acids. CDR3 loop: CASSQGQGRSPLHF. The DNA of the CDR3 is TGTGCCAGCAGCCAGGGACAGGGGCGCTCACCCCTCCACTTT.

This clone showed up just once. The rearrangement joins TRBV5-1 to TRBJ2-2, with TRBD2 identical over 9 bases. Losses at the gene ends were 4 bases for V and 4 bases for J; bases not matched to a gene: 2. CDR1 and CDR2 (germline): SGHRS, YFSETQ. This CDR3 spans 14 amino acids. The CDR3 reads CASSGLATTGELFF. CDR3 sequence (DNA): TGCGCCAGCAGCGGACTAGCGACCACCGGGGAGCTGTTTTTT.

The chain employs TRBV11-2 and TRBJ2-7; tentatively, D is TRBD2 (5 bases). CDR1 is SGHAT and CDR2 is FQNNGV in the germline V gene. V lost 0 bases and J 2 bases, leaving 8 bases between the germline ends. The CDR3 runs to 14 residues. CDR3 region: CASSLDLGAYEQYV. The CDR3 DNA sequence: TGTGCCAGCAGCTTAGATCTGGGAGCCTACGAGCAGTACGTC.

About this clone itself: The sample carries other DNA sequences with the same CDR3. The chain uses TRBV24-1 and TRBJ1-2, with D uncertain. The CDR3 length is 12 residues. With 6 bases removed from V and 4 bases from J, the gap between germline ends came to 8 bases. Germline CDR1 is KGHDR and CDR2 is SFDVKD. CDR3 sequence: CATSPGGYGYTF. The CDR3 DNA sequence: TGTGCCACCAGTCCCGGTGGCTATGGCTACACCTTC.

This chain connects TRBV7-8 to TRBJ1-1; D not certain. The length of the CDR3 is 11 residues. V dropped 2 bases and J dropped 6 bases, with 4 bases sitting between them. Per the germline V gene, CDR1 is SGHVS and CDR2 is FQNEAQ. The DNA for the CDR3 is TGTGCCAGCAGCTTACCTCCTGAAGCTTTCTTT. Its translation: CASSLPPEAFF.

The rearrangement links TRBV7-9 to TRBJ2-1; 8 bases fit TRBD1. The germline V gene encodes CDR1 SEHNR and CDR2 FQNEAQ (reference sequence). This CDR3 is built from 16 residues. The ends lost 0 bases at V and 5 bases at J; junction bases unmatched: 6. CDR3 sequence reads: CASSLARPRGHNEQFF. CDR3 DNA sequence: TGTGCCAGCAGCTTAGCGCGGCCCAGGGGGCACAATGAGCAGTTCTTC. Using reference TRBV7-9 and TRBJ2-1 for the parts outside the CDR3, the full variable domain is DTGVSQNPRHKITKRGQNVTFRCDPISEHNRLYWYRQTLGQGPEFLTYFQNEAQLEKSRLLSDRFSAERPKGSFSTLEIQRTEQGDSAMYLCASSLARPRGHNEQFFGPGTRLTVL.

V usage is TRBV9 and J usage is TRBJ2-1; 8 positions agree with TRBD2. The CDR3 covers 17 residues. Germline assignment: CDR1 SGDLS and CDR2 YYNGEE. The ends lost 3 bases at V and 1 base at J; junction bases unmatched: 9. The CDR3 loop is CASSGPGLAVSYNEQFF. The CDR3 DNA reads as TGTGCCAGCAGCGGTCCCGGACTAGCCGTTTCCTACAATGAGCAGTTCTTC.

V usage is TRBV19 and J usage is TRBJ1-5, with 10 bases fitting TRBD1. The CDR3 spans 16 residues. J was trimmed by 2 bases and V by 6 bases; bases with no gene match: 7. Per the germline V gene, CDR1 is LNHDA and CDR2 is SQIVND (reference sequence). CDR3 residues: CASRATGGRGNQPQHF. In DNA form, the CDR3 reads TGTGCCAGTAGAGCGACAGGGGGCCGGGGCAATCAGCCCCAGCATTTT.

The chain recombines TRBV19 with TRBJ2-3; tentative D call: TRBD1 (6 bases). V was clipped by 3 bases and J by 6 bases, with 19 bases between them. The CDR3 sequence is 16 residues long. Germline V lookup: CDR1 LNHDA, CDR2 SQIVND (reference sequence). The CDR3 region is CASSIPGHRASDTQYF. The CDR3 coding sequence is TGTGCCAGTAGTATTCCGGGACATCGGGCGTCGGATACGCAGTATTTT.

This rearrangement joins TRBV29-1 to TRBJ2-1, with TRBD2 matching over 12 bases. This CDR3 is built from 16 residues. The germline V gene has CDR1 SQVTM and CDR2 ANQGSEA. The trim removed 4 bases at V and 5 bases at J, leaving 9 bases unmatched. CDR3 sequence: CSVVRRTSGTDNEQFF. CDR3 DNA: TGCAGCGTTGTGAGGCGGACTAGCGGGACAGACAATGAGCAGTTCTTC.

This chain joins TRBV12-3 or TRBV12-4 and TRBJ1-6; D not resolved. Trimming removed 6 bases at V and 9 bases at J, with 12 bases between. The CDR3 runs to 13 residues. The chain's CDR3 is CASSLTPGSPLHF. The CDR3 nucleotides are TGTGCCAGCAGCCTCACACCAGGTTCACCCCTCCACTTT.

This clone was observed once. The chain employs TRBV5-1 and TRBJ1-6; 7 bases match TRBD1. The CDR3 sequence is 18 residues long. Trimming took 0 bases from V and 1 from J; bases not matched to a gene: 7. CDR1 and CDR2 from the germline V gene are SGHRS and YFSETQ. This CDR3 is CASSLGTGRGSYNSPLHF. The CDR3 DNA sequence: TGCGCCAGCAGCTTGGGGACAGGAAGAGGGTCCTATAATTCACCCCTCCACTTT.

The chain uses TRBV7-2 and TRBJ2-5; D might be TRBD1 (7 bases). V lost 5 bases and J 7 bases, leaving 17 bases between the germline ends. Germline values: CDR1 SGHTA, CDR2 FQGNSA. CDR3 length: 14 residues. The chain's CDR3 is CASSPGGSQGTQYF. The CDR3 DNA is TGTGCCAGCAGCCCAGGGGGGAGCCAGGGGACCCAGTACTTC.

The J gene is TRBJ1-1, the V gene TRBV11-2; 8 bases agree with TRBD1. The ends lost 2 bases at V and 5 bases at J; junction bases unmatched: 7. The CDR3 has 15 amino acids. Looked up from germline, CDR1 is SGHAT and CDR2 is FQNNGV. CDR3 sequence (DNA): TGTGCCAGCAGCTTATCCGACAGGGGAAGGACTGAAGCTTTCTTT. Translated, it gives CASSLSDRGRTEAFF.

V and J are TRBV5-1 and TRBJ2-1; 9 bases align to TRBD2. This CDR3 has 18 residues. V lost 1 base and J lost 1; bases outside the gene matches: 9. The germline CDR1 and CDR2 sequences are SGHRS and YFSETQ. The CDR3 nucleotides read TGCGCCAGCAGCTTGTTGGGACTAGCTCGGTTGTCCTACAATGAGCAGTTCTTC. Protein product: CASSLLGLARLSYNEQFF.

The gene calls are TRBV5-8 and TRBJ1-4; 11 bases line up with TRBD1. In germline, CDR1 is SGHTS, CDR2 YDEGEE. J gave up 6 bases and V 3 bases, and 1 base lay outside the gene matches. The CDR3 contains 14 residues. CDR3 nucleotide sequence: TGTGCCAGCAGCTCGGGACAGGGGGATGAAAAACTGTTTTTT. Its translation: CASSSGQGDEKLFF. The full variable domain, with the rest looked up from reference TRBV5-8 and TRBJ1-4, is EAGVTQSPTHLIKTRGQQATLRCSPISGHTSVYWYQQALGLGLQFLLWYDEGEERNRGNFPPRFSGRQFPNYSSELNVNALELEDSALYLCASSSGQGDEKLFFGSGTQLSVL.